This entry lists 25 T cell receptor beta chains sequenced from one sample in a study of post-analysis software for immune sequencing data. Points from the study as a whole: Roughly 5 TRBV segments occurring more often in patients than controls included TRBV5-6, TRBV5-1 and TRBV20-1.

For these receptors, no antigen is known. Unique molecular identifiers were carried by the TCR beta cDNA libraries. One entry per CDR3 protein, called by TCRdb with MiXCR from the PCR reads. The sample has about 820,000 distinct CDR3 sequences, around 53% seen once; the top ten hold 4% to 5.5%. Sequencing input: blood. The source is a girl under 18 with multiple sclerosis.

The CDR3 DNA follows: TGTGCCAGTACGGTGGGCGGGGGGGCCTCAAATGAGCAGTTCTTC. It specifies CASTVGGGASNEQFF. The genes are TRBV19 and TRBJ2-1; TRBD2 matches at 9 bases. The CDR3 runs 15 residues. Trimming removed 7 bases from V and 7 bases from J; junction bases left unmatched: 11. CDR1 and CDR2 (germline): LNHDA, SQIVND (reference sequence).

The chain joins TRBV4-2 to TRBJ2-3, with D uncertain. V was pared by 1 base and J by 4 bases, with 6 bases between. The CDR3 has 13 amino acids. Germline V CDR1 and CDR2: LGHNA, YNFKEQ. The CDR3 loop is CASSQGISDTQYF. The DNA for the CDR3 is TGTGCCAGCAGCCAAGGGATATCAGATACGCAGTATTTT.

This chain connects TRBV20-1 to TRBJ2-5; 9 bases map to TRBD2. V was pared by 5 bases and J by 2 bases, with 12 bases of the junction left unmatched. The CDR3 covers 16 residues. Per the germline V gene, CDR1 is DFQATT and CDR2 is SNEGSKA (reference sequence). The DNA for the CDR3 is TGCAGTGCTCTTCCCTTCCTAGCGGGAACACAAGAGACCCAGTACTTC. This sequence encodes CSALPFLAGTQETQYF.

The CDR3 loop is CASSLFPGGTDTQYF. DNA of the CDR3: TGTGCCAGCAGCTTATTTCCGGGGGGAACAGATACGCAGTATTTT. This sequence joins TRBV5-5 and TRBJ2-3; TRBD2 matches at 7 bases. The CDR3 has 15 amino acids. From germline, CDR1 is SGHKS and CDR2 YYEKEE (reference sequence). The trim removed 2 bases at V and 3 bases at J, leaving 6 bases unmatched.

CDR3 amino acids: CSAPGLAGGTTSTDTQYF. The CDR3 DNA reads TGCAGTGCCCCGGGACTAGCGGGAGGGACTACTAGCACAGATACGCAGTATTTT. This chain connects TRBV20-1 to TRBJ2-3, with 16 bases identical to TRBD2. J lost 0 bases, V lost 6 bases, and 9 bases had no gene match. CDR1 and CDR2 (germline): DFQATT, SNEGSKA (reference sequence). The CDR3 is 18 amino acids.

This chain uses TRBV20-1 with TRBJ2-1, with 7 bases matching TRBD2. The CDR3 runs 13 residues. The V segment lost 4 bases and the J segment 6 bases; nucleotides outside the gene matches: 6. CDR1 and CDR2 from the germline V gene are DFQATT and SNEGSKA (reference sequence). The CDR3 DNA is TGCAGTGCTAACGCAGGGAGGGTCAATGAGCAGTTCTTC. Its translation is CSANAGRVNEQFF.

The chain links TRBV7-9 to TRBJ2-7; 14 nucleotides align to TRBD2. J gave up 3 bases and V 4 bases, and 8 bases lay outside the gene matches. The germline CDR1 and CDR2 sequences are SEHNR and FQNEAQ (reference sequence). CDR3 size: 17 residues. CDR3 protein: CASSSGGLAGDIYEQYF. Written as DNA, the CDR3 is TGTGCCAGCAGCTCCGGGGGACTAGCGGGGGACATCTACGAGCAGTACTTC. The entire variable domain, with the rest obtained from reference TRBV7-9 and TRBJ2-7, is as follows: DTGVSQNPRHKITKRGQNVTFRCDPISEHNRLYWYRQTLGQGPEFLTYFQNEAQLEKSRLLSDRFSAERPKGSFSTLEIQRTEQGDSAMYLCASSSGGLAGDIYEQYFGPGTRLTVT.

V usage is TRBV20-1 and J usage is TRBJ2-1; tentative D call: TRBD2 (6 bases). Germline values: CDR1 DFQATT, CDR2 SNEGSKA (reference sequence). The CDR3 is 15 residues long. V gave up 2 bases and J gave up 2 bases, with 13 bases separating them. Here the CDR3 DNA reads TGCAGTGCTAGACCAACCGGGGGTACCTACAATGAGCAGTTCTTC. Encoded protein: CSARPTGGTYNEQFF.

This rearrangement joins TRBV5-6 to TRBJ2-5; 14 nucleotides match TRBD2. Germline CDR1 is SGHDT and CDR2 is YYEEEE. CDR3 length equals 16 residues. Losses at the gene ends were 1 base for V and 5 bases for J; bases not matched to a gene: 4. The CDR3 spells CASSLNRLAGGETQYF. The CDR3 DNA follows: TGTGCCAGCAGCTTGAATCGACTAGCGGGAGGGGAGACCCAGTACTTC.

This clonotype was observed a single time. V and J are TRBV12-3 or TRBV12-4 and TRBJ2-3, with 8 nucleotides matching TRBD1. This CDR3 has 15 amino acids. J gave up 6 bases and V 2 bases, and 7 bases lay outside the gene matches. CDR3 nucleotides: TGTGCCAGCAGTTTATTGGGCAGGGGGCGCGATACGCAGTATTTT. Residues: CASSLLGRGRDTQYF.

The V gene is TRBV7-2, the J gene TRBJ2-1, with 7 bases identical to TRBD1. With 5 bases clipped from V and 9 bases from J, the junction kept 16 bases outside the gene matches. This CDR3 region has 16 residues. The germline V gene has CDR1 SGHTA and CDR2 FQGNSA. The CDR3 DNA follows: TGTGCCAGCAGCATGCTCCCGGGACAGTCCCCTAGTGAGCAGTTCTTC. It specifies CASSMLPGQSPSEQFF. Full variable domain (missing parts from reference TRBV7-2 and TRBJ2-1): GAGVSQSPSNKVTEKGKDVELRCDPISGHTALYWYRQSLGQGLEFLIYFQGNSAPDKSGLPSDRFSAERTGGSVSTLTIQRTQQEDSAVYLCASSMLPGQSPSEQFFGPGTRLTVL.

The chain employs TRBV20-1 and TRBJ2-1, with 8 bases aligning to TRBD2. J lost 1 base, V lost 6 bases, and 5 bases had no gene match. CDR1 is DFQATT, CDR2 SNEGSKA, per germline (reference sequence). This CDR3 has 14 residues. The DNA for the CDR3 is TGCAGTGCAGCCCAGCGGGAGTCCTACAATGAGCAGTTCTTC. Translating it yields CSAAQRESYNEQFF.

This chain connects TRBV7-2 to TRBJ2-5, with 10 bases fitting TRBD1. CDR3 length equals 17 residues. Germline lookup yields CDR1 SGHTA and CDR2 FQGNSA. The V and J ends lost 1 base and 2 bases, in that order; junction bases with no gene match: 7. CDR3 bases: TGTGCCAGCAGCTTAGGGGACAGGGGTGCAGATCAAGAGACCCAGTACTTC. Residues: CASSLGDRGADQETQYF.

The rearrangement uses TRBV7-9 and TRBJ2-1; TRBD2 aligns across 11 bases. The CDR3 is made up of 15 amino acids. The V gene's germline CDR1 is SEHNR and CDR2 FQNEAQ (reference sequence). Losses at the gene ends were 5 bases for V and 9 bases for J; bases not matched to a gene: 9. The CDR3 nucleotides read TGTGCCAGCAGCGTTAGCGGGAGGGCCCTTAGTGAGCAGTTCTTC. Translated: CASSVSGRALSEQFF.

There are a few counts of this clonotype. DNA for the CDR3: TGCAGTGCTAGAGACGGACCGAGCTCCTACGAGCAGTACTTC. Its translation: CSARDGPSSYEQYF. The chain joins TRBV20-1 to TRBJ2-7; D is unresolved. The V gene lost 0 bases and the J gene lost 0 bases, with 9 bases spanning the gap. CDR3 length: 14 amino acids. The germline gives CDR1 DFQATT, CDR2 SNEGSKA (reference sequence).

The V call is TRBV29-1, the J call TRBJ1-2, with D possibly TRBD1 on 5 matching bases. Germline V gene data show CDR1 as SQVTM and CDR2 as ANQGSEA. This CDR3 contains 13 residues. Between the trimmed V and J ends, which lost 6 bases and 2 bases, there was a span of 13 bases. This CDR3 is CSVFRDVNYGYTF. CDR3 DNA sequence: TGCAGCGTGTTCCGGGACGTAAACTATGGCTACACCTTC.

The J gene is TRBJ2-7, the V gene TRBV20-1, with unresolved D. Germline CDR1 and CDR2: DFQATT and SNEGSKA (reference sequence). Trimming pared 3 bases from V and 3 bases from J, leaving 9 bases between. The CDR3 contains 12 residues. The CDR3 DNA sequence: TGCAGTGCTAGCAGCCTCCACTACGAGCAGTACTTC. Translation gives CSASSLHYEQYF.

The genes are TRBV18 and TRBJ2-5; possibly TRBD2 for D (6 bases). This CDR3 comprises 15 residues. Germline V gene lookup returns CDR1 KGHSH and CDR2 LQKENI. Between the trimmed V and J ends, which lost 3 bases and 2 bases, there was a span of 13 bases. Here the CDR3 reads CASSPRDSLQETQYF. The CDR3 coding sequence is TGTGCCAGCTCACCGCGGGACTCCCTGCAAGAGACCCAGTACTTC.

The rearrangement links TRBV6-2 or TRBV6-3 to TRBJ1-2, with 10 nucleotides matching TRBD1. The CDR3 loop spans 13 amino acids. With 7 bases clipped from V and 6 bases from J, the junction kept 5 bases outside the gene matches. The germline V gene encodes CDR1 MNHEY and CDR2 SVGEGT. The CDR3 protein is CASTLTGGDGYTF. In DNA, the CDR3 is TGTGCCAGCACCCTGACAGGGGGCGATGGCTACACCTTC.

The CDR3 region has the DNA TGCAGTGCTAGGGGGGACCGGGGCCGACCCAGTGAAGCTTTCTTT. Translating it yields CSARGDRGRPSEAFF. This rearrangement joins TRBV20-1 to TRBJ1-1; a possible D gene is TRBD1 (5 bases). From germline, CDR1 is DFQATT and CDR2 SNEGSKA (reference sequence). Trimming left V 3 bases short and J 7 bases short, with 21 bases between. CDR3 length equals 15 residues.

The chain uses TRBV29-1 and TRBJ1-2; D unclear. V lost 1 base and J 8 bases, leaving 11 bases between the germline ends. Germline V gene lookup returns CDR1 SQVTM and CDR2 ANQGSEA. This CDR3 spans 12 amino acids. The CDR3: CSVEARLGGYTF. The CDR3 coding sequence is TGCAGCGTTGAAGCCCGGCTGGGGGGCTACACCTTC.

There are a few counts of this clonotype. The V call is TRBV5-1, the J call TRBJ1-1; D perhaps matches TRBD1 (5 bases). Deletions cut 1 base from V and 1 base from J, with 11 bases between. There are 15 residues in the CDR3. Germline CDR1 is SGHRS and CDR2 is YFSETQ. The CDR3 nucleotides are TGCGCCAGCAGCTTGAGAACAGGAACGAACACTGAAGCTTTCTTT. This translates into CASSLRTGTNTEAFF.

Here the CDR3 DNA reads TGTGCCAGCAGATTGGGCCAGGGGGTCTACGAGCAGTACTTC. It encodes CASRLGQGVYEQYF. The chain is built from TRBV12-3 or TRBV12-4 and TRBJ2-7; TRBD1 matches at 7 bases. The ends lost 6 bases at V and 3 bases at J; junction bases unmatched: 8. The CDR3 totals 14 residues.

V gene TRBV20-1 combines with J gene TRBJ2-5; D remains unclear. V was cut by 5 bases and J by 11 bases, with 18 bases left in between. Germline V CDR1 and CDR2: DFQATT, SNEGSKA (reference sequence). This CDR3 region has 12 residues. The DNA for the CDR3 is TGCAGTGCTTTGGACGGCCGTGGTGAGCAGTACTTC. Protein sequence: CSALDGRGEQYF.

This clonotype turned up a few times. The genes are TRBV2 and TRBJ1-1, with D unresolved. The CDR3 is 13 residues long. V was cut by 6 bases and J by 1 base, with 9 bases left in between. The germline CDR1 and CDR2 sequences are SNHLY and FYNNEI. CDR3 nucleotides: TGTGCCAGCAGGGACGGCCAGAACACTGAAGCTTTCTTT. The encoded protein is CASRDGQNTEAFF.